This T cell receptor beta chain was identified in a study of beta chain features in type 1 diabetes. For the study at large: Patients looked much like healthy donors when it came to age, gender and cell yields. General study points: A PCR bias possibly favoring shorter templates would apply equally to patients and controls.

Expressed TCRB transcripts were sequenced after all isolated RNA was converted to cDNA. Clones were read by immunoSEQ multiplex PCR, and TCRdb kept only the in-frame ones, dropping some. The table has over 120,000 clones, roughly a tenth seen once. CDR3 length equals 11 residues. Germline lookup yields CDR1 SNHLY and CDR2 FYNNEI. Trimming pared 6 bases from V and 3 bases from J, leaving 6 bases between. There was one heparinised blood draw per donor, averaging roughly 120 mL. Details on this clone: Its antigen remains unidentified.

The chain combines TRBV2 with TRBJ2-7; D not certain. This TCR was recovered from a young man in good health. Sequences were obtained from naive CD4+ T cells from blood. DNA of the CDR3: TGTGCCAGCAGCCCCAACTACGAGCAGTACTTC. Amino acid sequence: CASSPNYEQYF.